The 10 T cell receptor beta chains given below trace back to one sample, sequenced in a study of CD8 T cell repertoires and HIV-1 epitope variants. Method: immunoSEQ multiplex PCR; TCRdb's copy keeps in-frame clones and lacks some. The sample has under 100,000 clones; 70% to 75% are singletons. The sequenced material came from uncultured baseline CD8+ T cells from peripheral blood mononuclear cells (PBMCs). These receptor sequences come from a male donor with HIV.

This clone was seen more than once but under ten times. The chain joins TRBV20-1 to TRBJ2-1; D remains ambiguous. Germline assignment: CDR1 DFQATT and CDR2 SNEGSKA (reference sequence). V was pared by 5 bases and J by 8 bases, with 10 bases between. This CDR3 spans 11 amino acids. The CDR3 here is CSAPLYDEQFF. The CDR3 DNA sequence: TGCAGTGCTCCATTGTATGATGAGCAGTTCTTC.

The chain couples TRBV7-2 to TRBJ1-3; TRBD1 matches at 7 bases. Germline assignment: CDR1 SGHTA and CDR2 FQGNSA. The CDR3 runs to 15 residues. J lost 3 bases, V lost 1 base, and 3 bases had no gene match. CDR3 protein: CASSLEGAHGNTIYF. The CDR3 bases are TGTGCCAGCAGCTTAGAGGGGGCGCATGGAAACACCATATATTTT.

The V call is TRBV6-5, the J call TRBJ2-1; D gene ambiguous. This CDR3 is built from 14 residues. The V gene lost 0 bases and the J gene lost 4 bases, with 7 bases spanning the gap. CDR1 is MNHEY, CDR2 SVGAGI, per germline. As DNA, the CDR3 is TGTGCCAGCAGTTACTCGACTGCTTACAATGAGCAGTTCTTC. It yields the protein CASSYSTAYNEQFF.

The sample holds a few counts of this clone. The CDR3 loop reads CAWSGAGTGELFF. The CDR3 DNA reads TGTGCCTGGAGCGGGGCGGGCACCGGGGAGCTGTTTTTT. The chain has TRBV30 and TRBJ2-2; D could derive from TRBD1 or TRBD2 (5 bases each). The V gene lost 3 bases and the J gene lost 4 bases, with 9 bases spanning the gap. CDR3 length equals 13 residues. CDR1 and CDR2 from the germline V gene are GTSNPN and SVGIG (reference sequence).

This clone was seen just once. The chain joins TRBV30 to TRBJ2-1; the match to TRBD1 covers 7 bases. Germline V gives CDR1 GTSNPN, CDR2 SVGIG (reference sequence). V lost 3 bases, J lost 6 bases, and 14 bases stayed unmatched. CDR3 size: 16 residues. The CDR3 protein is CAWRPYAARQGNEQFF. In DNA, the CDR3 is TGTGCCTGGAGGCCCTATGCGGCTAGACAGGGCAATGAGCAGTTCTTC.

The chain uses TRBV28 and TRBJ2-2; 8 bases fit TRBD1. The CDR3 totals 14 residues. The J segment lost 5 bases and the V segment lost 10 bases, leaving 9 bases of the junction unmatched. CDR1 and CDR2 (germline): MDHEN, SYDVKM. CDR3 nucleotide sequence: TGTGCCACCAACCGGGACAGGCGAACCGGGGAGCTGTTTTTT. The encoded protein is CATNRDRRTGELFF.

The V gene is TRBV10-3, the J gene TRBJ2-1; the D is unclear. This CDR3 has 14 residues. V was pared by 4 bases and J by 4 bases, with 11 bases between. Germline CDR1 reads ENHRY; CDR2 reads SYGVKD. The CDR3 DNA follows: TGTGCCATCAGTGTAGGGAATTCGTACAATGAGCAGTTCTTC. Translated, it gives CAISVGNSYNEQFF.

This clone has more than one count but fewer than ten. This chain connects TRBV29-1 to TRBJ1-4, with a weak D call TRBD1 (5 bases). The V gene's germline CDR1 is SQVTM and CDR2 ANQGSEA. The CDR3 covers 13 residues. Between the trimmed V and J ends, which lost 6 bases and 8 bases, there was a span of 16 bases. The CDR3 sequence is CSVGTPPDEKLFF. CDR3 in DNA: TGCAGCGTAGGGACTCCACCGGACGAAAAACTGTTTTTT. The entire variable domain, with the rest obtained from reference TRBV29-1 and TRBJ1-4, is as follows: SAVISQKPSRDICQRGTSLTIQCQVDSQVTMMFWYRQQPGQSLTLIATANQGSEATYESGFVIDKFPISRPNLTFSTLTVSNMSPEDSSIYLCSVGTPPDEKLFFGSGTQLSVL.

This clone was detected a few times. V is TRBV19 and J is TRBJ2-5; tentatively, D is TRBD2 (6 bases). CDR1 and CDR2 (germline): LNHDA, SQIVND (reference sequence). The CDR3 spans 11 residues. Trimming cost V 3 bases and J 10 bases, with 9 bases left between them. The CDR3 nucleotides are TGTGCCAGTAGTATTCGGGGGTACCAGTACTTC. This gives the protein CASSIRGYQYF.

The CDR3 DNA reads TGTGCCAGCCTCGGGGGCCGACTCGGGGCCAACGTCCTGACTTTC. This sequence encodes CASLGGRLGANVLTF. The chain uses TRBV6-5 and TRBJ2-6, with D perhaps matching TRBD1 or TRBD2 (6 bases each). CDR1 and CDR2 from the germline V gene are MNHEY and SVGAGI. V lost 8 bases and J 4 bases, leaving 15 bases between the germline ends. There are 15 residues in the CDR3.